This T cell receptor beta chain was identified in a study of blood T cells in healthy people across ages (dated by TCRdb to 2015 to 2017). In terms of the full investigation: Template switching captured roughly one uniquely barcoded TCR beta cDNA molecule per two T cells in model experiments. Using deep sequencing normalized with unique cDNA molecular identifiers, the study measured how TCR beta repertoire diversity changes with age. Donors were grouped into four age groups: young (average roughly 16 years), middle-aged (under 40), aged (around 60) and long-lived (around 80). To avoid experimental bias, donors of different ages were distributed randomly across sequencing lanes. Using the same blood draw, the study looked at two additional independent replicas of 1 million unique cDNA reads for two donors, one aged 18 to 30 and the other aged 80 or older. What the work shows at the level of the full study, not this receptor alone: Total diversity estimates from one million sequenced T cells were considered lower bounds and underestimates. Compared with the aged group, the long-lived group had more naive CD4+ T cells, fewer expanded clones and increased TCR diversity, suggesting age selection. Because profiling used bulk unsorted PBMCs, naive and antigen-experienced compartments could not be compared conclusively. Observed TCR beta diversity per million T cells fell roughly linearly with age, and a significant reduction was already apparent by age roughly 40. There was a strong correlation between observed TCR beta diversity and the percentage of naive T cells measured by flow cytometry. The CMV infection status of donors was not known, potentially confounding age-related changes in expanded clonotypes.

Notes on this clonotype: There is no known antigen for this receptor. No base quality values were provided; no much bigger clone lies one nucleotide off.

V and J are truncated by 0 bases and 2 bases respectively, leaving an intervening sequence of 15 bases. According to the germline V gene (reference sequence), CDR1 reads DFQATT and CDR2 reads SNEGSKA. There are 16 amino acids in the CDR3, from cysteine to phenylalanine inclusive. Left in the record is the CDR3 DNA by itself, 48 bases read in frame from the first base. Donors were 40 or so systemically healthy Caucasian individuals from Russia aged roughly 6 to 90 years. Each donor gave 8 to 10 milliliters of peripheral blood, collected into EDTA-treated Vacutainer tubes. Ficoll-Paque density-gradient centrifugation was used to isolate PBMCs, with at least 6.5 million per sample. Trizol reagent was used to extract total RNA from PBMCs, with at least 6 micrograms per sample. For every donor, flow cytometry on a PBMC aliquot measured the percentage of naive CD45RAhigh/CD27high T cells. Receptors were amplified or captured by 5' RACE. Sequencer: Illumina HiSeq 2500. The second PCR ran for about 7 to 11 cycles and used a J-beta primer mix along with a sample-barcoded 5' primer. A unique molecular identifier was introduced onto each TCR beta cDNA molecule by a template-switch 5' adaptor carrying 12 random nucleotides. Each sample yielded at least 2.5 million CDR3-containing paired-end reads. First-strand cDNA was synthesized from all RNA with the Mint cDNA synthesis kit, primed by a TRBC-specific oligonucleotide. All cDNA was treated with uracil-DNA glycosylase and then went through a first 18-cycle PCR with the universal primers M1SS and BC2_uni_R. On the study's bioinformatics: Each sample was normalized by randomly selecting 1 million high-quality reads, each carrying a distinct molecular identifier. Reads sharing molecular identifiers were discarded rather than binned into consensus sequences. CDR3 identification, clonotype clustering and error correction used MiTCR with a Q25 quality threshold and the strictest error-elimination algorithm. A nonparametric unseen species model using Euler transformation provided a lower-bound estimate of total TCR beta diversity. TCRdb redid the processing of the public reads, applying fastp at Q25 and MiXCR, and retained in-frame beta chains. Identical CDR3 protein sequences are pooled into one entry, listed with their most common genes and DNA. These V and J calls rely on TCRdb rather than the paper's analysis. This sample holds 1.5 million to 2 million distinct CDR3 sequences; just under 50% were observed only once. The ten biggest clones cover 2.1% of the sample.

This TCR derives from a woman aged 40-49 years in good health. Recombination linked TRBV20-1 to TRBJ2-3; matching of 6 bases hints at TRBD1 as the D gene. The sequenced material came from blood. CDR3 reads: CSARERDTSTTDTQYF. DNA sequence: TGCAGTGCTAGAGAACGGGACACCAGTACCACAGATACGCAGTATTTT.